This passage covers 4 T cell receptor beta chains from one sample sequenced in a study of cytomegalovirus exposure and HLA in healthy donors. Vbeta (60) and Jbeta (13) primers were used in the PCR. Profiled with immunoSEQ multiplex PCR; TCRdb holds only in-frame clones, not every one. The sample holds under 250,000 clones, 65% to 80% seen once. Material: PBMCs. The receptors come from a man aged 45-60 years in good health and CMV-seronegative.

This clone came up once. This chain uses TRBV9 with TRBJ2-1, with TRBD1 matching 8 bases. The CDR3 length is 15 residues. CDR1 SGDLS and CDR2 YYNGEE come from the germline V gene. J lost 8 bases, V lost 3 bases, and 10 bases had no gene match. CDR3 in amino acids: CASSDPSTGAYEQFF. The CDR3 bases are TGTGCCAGCAGCGACCCTTCGACAGGGGCGTATGAGCAGTTCTTC.

The rearrangement joins TRBV7-6 to TRBJ2-1, with TRBD2 matching 13 bases. The CDR3 consists of 15 residues. Trimming cost V 5 bases and J 8 bases; bases outside gene matches: 6. Per germline, CDR1 SGHVS and CDR2 FNYEAQ. In DNA form, the CDR3 reads TGTGCCAGCAGCCTACTAGCGGGAGGGCCCCATGAGCAGTTCTTC. Its translation: CASSLLAGGPHEQFF.

This clone was picked up one time. The V and J genes are TRBV5-1 and TRBJ2-4; a weak D match, TRBD2 (7 bases). This CDR3 is 15 amino acids long. V shed 0 bases and J shed 5 bases, with 12 bases lying between them. Germline CDR1 is SGHRS and CDR2 is YFSETQ. DNA of the CDR3: TGCGCCAGCAGCTTGGGGGGGGGCAGACAAAACATTCAGTACTTC. As protein: CASSLGGGRQNIQYF.

The chain uses TRBV6-6 and TRBJ2-7; 7 bases are shared with TRBD1. The V gene's germline CDR1 is MNHNY and CDR2 SVGAGI (reference sequence). V shed 5 bases, J shed 5 bases, and the junction held 9 bases outside the gene matches. The CDR3 contains 14 residues. CDR3 sequence (DNA): TGTGCCAGCAGTGACCCAACAGGGGTGCACGAGCAGTACTTC. Translated, it gives CASSDPTGVHEQYF.